Below, 27 T cell receptor delta chains from the same sample are listed, as sequenced in a study of gamma-delta chains in newborns, infants, children. TCRdb reprocessed the reads through CATT. Altogether roughly 1,000 delta-chain clones are present, 1.3% being singletons, with the ten largest covering 25% to 30%. Specimen: blood. These receptors were obtained from a child in good health.

This clone came up a few times. TCRdb shows a much larger clone's protein in place of this DNA's translation, and the two differ at residue 8, likely through a read error; the protein shown is translated from the DNA. The V and J genes are TRDV2 and TRDJ1; D might be TRDD3 (6 bases). This CDR3 is 17 amino acids long. CDR1 and CDR2 from the germline V gene are GEAIGNYY and EKD. V was cut by 5 bases and J by 9 bases, with 30 bases left in between. The CDR3 protein is CACGGLYRGSPRGELIF. The DNA for the CDR3 is TGTGCCTGTGGCGGACTATACCGGGGGAGCCCCCGGGGGGAACTCATCTTT.

This clone is judged large (0.1 to 1%). CDR3 in DNA: TGTGCCTGTGACACCGTGGAGAACCCAAGGCTCACCGATAAACTCATCTTT. Translation gives CACDTVENPRLTDKLIF. This chain joins TRDV2 and TRDJ1; D uncertain. V was cut by 0 bases and J by 1 base, with 17 bases left in between. The CDR3 is made up of 17 amino acids. Germline V lookup: CDR1 GEAIGNYY, CDR2 EKD.

This clone is deemed medium-sized. This chain joins TRDV2 and TRDJ1, with a possible D match to TRDD3 (5 bases). The germline V and J ends were trimmed by 4 bases and 1 base, with 27 bases remaining between them. The CDR3 is 19 amino acids. CDR1 is GEAIGNYY and CDR2 is EKD in the germline V gene. The CDR3 reads CACDKLFFQRGISTDKLIF. DNA of the CDR3: TGTGCCTGTGATAAACTCTTTTTCCAGAGAGGGATTAGCACCGATAAACTCATCTTT.

This clone was seen more than once but under ten times. The TCRdb protein, from a much larger clone, departs from this DNA's translation at residue 4, likely by read error; the protein shown derives from the DNA. This chain connects TRDV2 to TRDJ1; TRDD3 agrees at 9 bases. CDR1 and CDR2 from the germline V gene are GEAIGNYY and EKD. The CDR3 loop spans 17 amino acids. The junction had 19 bases not matched to a gene; V was cut back by 3 bases and J by 9 bases. The CDR3 region is CACDGLYWGSPRGELIF. CDR3 coding DNA: TGTGCCTGTGACGGACTATACTGGGGGAGCCCCCGGGGGGAACTCATCTTT.

As regards this clone: A read error may explain this, as a much larger clone is one base away. The sample contains more than one DNA sequence encoding this CDR3. The rearrangement uses TRDV2 and TRDJ1; 10 bases map to TRDD3. CDR3 length: 15 amino acids. In germline, CDR1 is GEAIGNYY, CDR2 EKD. CDR3: CACDTLTGGSDKLIF. The DNA of the CDR3 is TGTGCCTGCGACACGCTTACTGGGGGATCCGATAAACTCATCTTT.

V is TRDV2 and J is TRDJ1, with 9 nucleotides matching TRDD3. Germline-derived CDR1 and CDR2 are GEAIGNYY and EKD. The CDR3 extends over 19 amino acids. V gave up 3 bases and J gave up 0 bases; unmatched junction bases: 16. CDR3 sequence (DNA): TGTGCCTGTGACCCCCTTAAGATGACTGGGGGACTGTACACCGATAAACTCATCTTT. Translated: CACDPLKMTGGLYTDKLIF.

This clone was seen a few times. A read error may be the cause here, since a much bigger clone is one base away. The V and J genes are TRDV2 and TRDJ1, with 13 bases lining up with TRDD3. Germline assignment: CDR1 GEAIGNYY and CDR2 EKD. J lost 7 bases, V lost 2 bases, and 3 bases had no gene match. The CDR3 totals 14 residues. In DNA form, the CDR3 reads TGTGCCTGTGACATACTGGGGGATACGTGTAAACTCATCTTT. Translated, it gives CACDILGDTCKLIF.

This clone appeared a few times. This sequence is one base from a far larger clone and is likely a read error. Other DNA variants within this sample encode the same CDR3. This sequence joins TRDV2 and TRDJ1, with 8 bases matching TRDD3. Germline CDR1 GEAIGNYY, CDR2 EKD. CDR3 size: 14 residues. As DNA, the CDR3 is TGTGCCTGTGACACTTGGGGGATGACCGACAAACTCATCTTT. As protein: CACDTWGMTDKLIF.

As regards this clone: The TCRdb record carries a much larger clone's protein, which differs from this DNA's translation at residue 15; a read error is the likely cause, and the protein listed here is the DNA translation. V gene TRDV2 combines with J gene TRDJ1, with 9 bases identical to TRDD3. Germline CDR1 reads GEAIGNYY; CDR2 reads EKD. CDR3 length: 17 amino acids. The ends lost 5 bases at V and 12 bases at J; junction bases unmatched: 24. CDR3 loop: CACGGLYWGSPRGEFIF. DNA of the CDR3: TGTGCCTGTGGCGGACTATACTGGGGGAGCCCCCGGGGGGAATTCATCTTT.

Note on this clone: The likely explanation is a read error, given a far larger clone one base away. The chain recombines TRDV2 with TRDJ1, with D possibly being TRDD3 (6 bases). The V and J ends lost 0 bases and 1 base respectively, with 14 bases between them. The length of the CDR3 is 16 residues. CDR1 GEAIGNYY and CDR2 EKD come from the germline V gene. The CDR3 is CACDTVGAVCTDKLIF. The CDR3 nucleotides are TGTGCCTGTGACACCGTGGGGGCCGTGTGCACCGATAAACTCATCTTT.

About this clone: The translation of this DNA and the TCRdb protein of a much larger clone differ at residue 10, probably owing to a read error; the protein shown here is translated from the DNA. The V call is TRDV2, the J call TRDJ1; D not resolved. CDR1 is GEAIGNYY and CDR2 is EKD in the germline V gene. The CDR3 loop spans 17 amino acids. V lost 3 bases to trimming and J lost 0 bases, with 19 bases between them. In DNA form, the CDR3 reads TGTGCCTGTGACCCCCTTGGGTCTACGGCCCACACCGATAAACTCATCTTT. Its protein is CACDPLGSTAHTDKLIF.

By frequency in the sample, this clone is medium-sized (0.01 to 0.1%). Other nucleotide sequences in the sample specify the same CDR3. CDR3 region: CAFSVPLPPVQYTDKLIF. Here the CDR3 DNA reads TGTGCCTTTAGCGTTCCCCTTCCTCCCGTACAGTACACCGATAAACTCATCTTT. This chain links TRDV3 with TRDJ1; 7 nucleotides align to TRDD2. The CDR3 totals 18 residues. Germline CDR1 reads TVYSNPD; CDR2 reads GDNSRS (reference sequence). V shed 0 bases, J shed 0 bases, and the junction held 16 bases outside the gene matches.

On this clone: TCRdb's entry gives the protein of a much larger clone, which mismatches this DNA's translation at residue 5, likely from a read error; the protein reported here is translated from the DNA. The V gene is TRDV2, the J gene TRDJ1; tentative D call: TRDD2 (8 bases). This CDR3 is 18 amino acids long. Trimming removed 1 base from V and 4 bases from J, with 24 bases in between. Germline CDR1 is GEAIGNYY and CDR2 is EKD. The CDR3 region has the DNA TGTGCCTGTGACACACTTGGCCTTCCTAAGGATACGGACGATAAACTCATCTTT. Residues: CACDTLGLPKDTDDKLIF.

This clone qualifies as large. Other DNA variants within this sample encode the same CDR3. This sequence joins TRDV3 and TRDJ1; 12 bases are shared with TRDD3. V shed 3 bases and J 4 bases; nucleotides not matched to a gene: 15. Germline V gene lookup returns CDR1 TVYSNPD and CDR2 GDNSRS (reference sequence). This CDR3 has 17 residues. Written as DNA, the CDR3 is TGTGCCTTCCCGGCCCTGTACTGGGGGATACCGGACGATAAACTCATCTTT. Its translation: CAFPALYWGIPDDKLIF.

Worth noting for this clone: With only one base between it and a far larger clone, this is likely a read error. In the same sample, other DNA sequences code for this CDR3. The chain employs TRDV2 and TRDJ1; a possible D gene is TRDD3 (5 bases). Germline CDR1 reads GEAIGNYY; CDR2 reads EKD. This CDR3 has 14 amino acids. CDR3 nucleotides: TGTGCCTGTGACACATTACGTACGATGGATAAACTCATCTTC. Encoded protein: CACDTLRTMDKLIF.

By share, this clone ranks as large. Other DNA sequences in this sample translate to the same CDR3. This chain uses TRDV2 with TRDJ1; 12 positions match TRDD3. Germline V gene data show CDR1 as GEAIGNYY and CDR2 as EKD. Trimming removed 0 bases from V and 0 bases from J; junction bases left unmatched: 10. The CDR3 is made up of 19 amino acids. The CDR3 bases are TGTGCCTGTGACACCGTACTGGGGGATACTGGGGCGTACACCGATAAACTCATCTTT. Protein: CACDTVLGDTGAYTDKLIF.

Concerning this clone itself: TCRdb's entry gives the protein of a much larger clone, which mismatches this DNA's translation at residue 14, likely from a read error; the protein reported here is translated from the DNA. The J gene is TRDJ1, the V gene TRDV2; 12 bases match TRDD3. V lost 0 bases to trimming and J lost 10 bases; unmatched junction nucleotides: 14. The CDR3 extends over 17 amino acids. Per germline, CDR1 GEAIGNYY and CDR2 EKD. For the CDR3, the DNA is TGTGCCTGTGACACCTTGCCTCCTGGGGGATACGAAGAAAGACTCATCTTT. It encodes CACDTLPPGGYEERLIF.

Note on this clone: A far larger clone is one nucleotide away, so this likely arose from a read error. The V gene is TRDV2, the J gene TRDJ1, with 8 bases fitting TRDD3. This CDR3 contains 14 residues. V shed 4 bases and J 8 bases; nucleotides not matched to a gene: 11. The germline V gene encodes CDR1 GEAIGNYY and CDR2 EKD. CDR3 nucleotides: TGTGCCTGTGATTACCTTACTGGGGGCCAGAAACTCATCTTT. Translating gives CACDYLTGGQKLIF.

This clone was counted a few times. A read error may be the cause here, since a much bigger clone is one base away. V gene TRDV2 combines with J gene TRDJ1; 10 nucleotides match TRDD3. Germline V CDR1 and CDR2: GEAIGNYY, EKD. The CDR3 contains 22 residues. DNA of the CDR3: TGTGCCAGTGACACCGGTAACCTGCTTACCGTACTGGGGGATTTCAACACCGATAAACTCATCTTT. It yields the protein CASDTGNLLTVLGDFNTDKLIF.

As to this clone: A far larger clone is off by one base, so a read error is likely. The V call is TRDV2, the J call TRDJ1; a possible D gene is TRDD3 (6 bases). Per germline, CDR1 GEAIGNYY and CDR2 EKD. CDR3 length: 16 amino acids. CDR3 in amino acids: CACDLLGVTVTDKRIF. CDR3 bases: TGTGCCTGTGACTTACTGGGCGTGACGGTCACCGATAAACGCATCTTT.

This clone is labeled as medium-sized. A read error may explain this, as a much larger clone is one base away. V is TRDV2 and J is TRDJ1, with unresolved D. Germline CDR1 reads GEAIGNYY; CDR2 reads EKD. The CDR3 extends over 15 amino acids. V was cut by 1 base and J by 4 bases, with 15 bases left in between. Here the CDR3 DNA reads TGTGCCTGTGACACGTTGTTAGAGCTTGGCGATAAACTCATCTTT. Translated: CACDTLLELGDKLIF.

About this clone itself: A much larger clone differs from this one at a single base, so this may be a read error. The same CDR3 can be traced to other DNA sequences in this sample. The chain employs TRDV2 and TRDJ1; maybe TRDD3 (6 bases). Germline V lookup: CDR1 GEAIGNYY, CDR2 EKD. Trimming removed 3 bases from V and 1 base from J, with 23 bases in between. The CDR3 runs to 18 residues. The CDR3 sequence is CACDPVGPGEKVTDKLIF. The DNA of the CDR3 is TGTGCCTGTGACCCCGTGGGACCGGGGGAAAAGGTCACCGATAAACTCATCTTT.

On this clone itself: The likely explanation is a read error, given a far larger clone one base away. The chain joins TRDV2 to TRDJ1; TRDD3 agrees at 12 bases. The germline CDR1 and CDR2 sequences are GEAIGNYY and EKD. The CDR3 loop spans 16 amino acids. The CDR3 loop is CACDVLGDTNTNKLIF. The CDR3 nucleotides read TGTGCCTGTGACGTACTGGGGGATACCAACACCAATAAACTCATCTTT.

This clone was recorded a few times. With a far larger clone one base away, a read error is the likely cause. This rearrangement joins TRDV2 to TRDJ1; 12 nucleotides line up with TRDD3. CDR1 and CDR2 from the germline V gene are GEAIGNYY and EKD. The CDR3 covers 16 residues. CDR3 coding DNA: TGTGCCTGTGACGTACTGGGGGATACCAACACCGATAAACCCATCTTT. This encodes CACDVLGDTNTDKPIF.

The table lists this clone with a few counts. A far bigger clonotype differs at one base, so this is likely a read error. CDR3 bases: TGTGCCTGTGATTCCCTTACTGGGGGCCAGAAACCCATCTTT. This translates into CACDSLTGGQKPIF. The chain links TRDV2 to TRDJ1, with 8 positions matching TRDD3. This CDR3 comprises 14 residues. Germline CDR1 is GEAIGNYY and CDR2 is EKD.

This clone has just a few counts. This may be a read error, as it is one base from a much larger clone. The chain uses TRDV1 and TRDJ1; TRDD3 agrees at 10 bases. The CDR3 loop spans 24 amino acids. The germline CDR1 and CDR2 sequences are TSWWSYY and QGS. CDR3 DNA sequence: TGTGCTCTTGGGGACCCCCGGATTCCTTCTACCCACCGTTTCTGGGGGATAGAAAACGATAAACTCACCTTT. As protein: CALGDPRIPSTHRFWGIENDKLTF.

For this clone: TCRdb assigns this DNA the protein of a much larger clone, which departs from its translation at residue 11; this likely reflects a read error, and the protein shown comes from translating the DNA. The V call is TRDV2, the J call TRDJ1; TRDD3 agrees at 8 bases. This CDR3 spans 17 amino acids. Germline V lookup: CDR1 GEAIGNYY, CDR2 EKD. V dropped 0 bases and J dropped 0; count of bases not matched to a gene: 8. As DNA, the CDR3 is TGTGCCTGTGACACCCTTACTGGGGGCCCGAACACCGATAAACTCATCTTT. Amino acids: CACDTLTGGPNTDKLIF.